The next 22 T cell receptor beta chains were all read from a single sample in a study of T cells in Graves' hyperthyroidism and ophthalmopathy. Using RNA transcripts as the source, TCR beta CDR3 regions were amplified. The primer set for the first-round RT-PCR of the TCR CDR3 was HTBI. TCRdb used MiXCR to reprocess the multiplex PCR reads, holding one entry per CDR3 protein. The data hold around 260,000 distinct CDR3 sequences, with approximately 26% observed a single time. Specimen: blood. The source is a man between 35 and 55 years old with Graves' hyperthyroidism that later progressed to Graves' ophthalmopathy.

The rearrangement uses TRBV27 and TRBJ1-1; D is uncertain. Looked up from germline, CDR1 is MNHEY and CDR2 is SMNVEV (reference sequence). V dropped 2 bases and J dropped 6 bases, with 10 bases sitting between them. This CDR3 spans 13 amino acids. This chain's CDR3 is CASSLLPGSEAFF. CDR3 nucleotides: TGTGCCAGCAGTTTACTGCCGGGATCTGAAGCTTTCTTT.

This clonotype appeared many times. The chain links TRBV6-1 to TRBJ2-7; TRBD2 matches at 11 bases. The CDR3 is 17 amino acids. Germline V gene sequence: CDR1 MNHNS, CDR2 SASEGT. With 2 bases clipped from V and 2 bases from J, the junction kept 8 bases outside the gene matches. DNA for the CDR3: TGTGCCAGCAGTGAAAAAGTAGCGGGAGGGCCCGCCTACGAGCAGTACTTC. Protein sequence: CASSEKVAGGPAYEQYF.

This clonotype has ten or more counts. V usage is TRBV5-1 and J usage is TRBJ2-5; no clear D gene. The CDR3 loop spans 13 amino acids. Deletions cut 4 bases from V and 2 bases from J, with 9 bases between. Germline-derived CDR1 and CDR2 are SGHRS and YFSETQ. CDR3 region: CASSHQAQETQYF. The CDR3 bases are TGCGCCAGCAGCCATCAAGCTCAAGAGACCCAGTACTTC.

In this sample, this clonotype turned up many times. The chain couples TRBV20-1 to TRBJ2-5, with a possible D match to TRBD2 (6 bases). V was cut by 0 bases and J by 2 bases, with 16 bases left in between. This CDR3 comprises 16 residues. Germline lookup yields CDR1 DFQATT and CDR2 SNEGSKA (reference sequence). Written as DNA, the CDR3 is TGCAGTGCTAGAGATCTGCGGCGGGACGCTCAAGAGACCCAGTACTTC. This translates into CSARDLRRDAQETQYF.

A few counts support this clonotype. The chain employs TRBV4-3 and TRBJ1-3; D is undetermined. The length of the CDR3 is 21 residues. Trimming took off 5 bases at V and 0 bases at J, with 29 bases between the two ends. Germline V gene data show CDR1 as LGHNA and CDR2 as YSLEER. CDR3 nucleotides: TGCGCCAGCAGCACGGAACATATACAGCCTTTAAGGCCACACTCTGGAAACACCATATATTTT. Translation gives CASSTEHIQPLRPHSGNTIYF.

There are a few counts of this clonotype. This chain joins TRBV6-1 and TRBJ1-5, with 9 positions matching TRBD1. Trimming took 6 bases from V and 1 from J; bases not matched to a gene: 7. There are 16 residues in the CDR3. Germline lookup yields CDR1 MNHNS and CDR2 SASEGT. CDR3 protein: CASRSQGAISNQPQHF. Here the CDR3 DNA reads TGTGCCAGCAGATCACAGGGGGCAATAAGCAATCAGCCCCAGCATTTT.

This clonotype has a count of ten or more. The chain has TRBV18 and TRBJ1-3, with D hard to call. CDR1 is KGHSH, CDR2 LQKENI, per germline. V lost 3 bases to trimming and J lost 1 base, with 13 bases between them. The CDR3 has 16 amino acids. The CDR3: CASSPQKGRSGNTIYF. The CDR3 DNA sequence: TGTGCCAGCTCACCCCAGAAGGGAAGGTCTGGAAACACCATATATTTT.

This clonotype was seen at least ten times. The gene calls are TRBV29-1 and TRBJ1-5; 9 nucleotides agree with TRBD1. Germline V CDR1 and CDR2: SQVTM, ANQGSEA. CDR3 length: 13 residues. Losses at the gene ends were 7 bases for V and 6 bases for J; bases not matched to a gene: 7. In DNA form, the CDR3 reads TGCAGCGCCCTCACAGGGGGCGTTCAGCCCCAGCATTTT. Amino acids: CSALTGGVQPQHF.

The chain employs TRBV6-2 or TRBV6-3 and TRBJ2-7; tentatively, D is TRBD2 (5 bases). CDR3 size: 14 residues. Trimming took 5 bases from V and 6 from J, leaving 17 bases between them. Looked up from germline, CDR1 is MNHEY and CDR2 is SVGEGT. Here the CDR3 DNA reads TGTGCCAGCAGTCGGAGCGGCAATCCCCGCGAGCAGTACTTC. Protein: CASSRSGNPREQYF.

This clonotype was detected many times. The chain uses TRBV12-3 or TRBV12-4 and TRBJ2-2, with D possibly matching TRBD1 (5 bases). V was shortened by 7 bases and J by 3 bases, with 18 bases between the two germline ends. This CDR3 region has 16 residues. The CDR3 DNA is TGTGCCAGCACGAATCGTTGGGGCCGGGACACCGGGGAGCTGTTTTTT. Its protein is CASTNRWGRDTGELFF.

This clonotype was detected many times. CDR3: CASSLLSGRRSYEQYF. In DNA, the CDR3 is TGTGCCAGCAGCCTACTTAGCGGGAGAAGATCCTACGAGCAGTACTTC. This chain uses TRBV2 with TRBJ2-7; 9 bases map to TRBD2. Trimming took 6 bases from V and 1 from J; bases not matched to a gene: 10. The CDR3 loop spans 16 amino acids. Germline V gene lookup returns CDR1 SNHLY and CDR2 FYNNEI. Variable domain in full (rest from reference TRBV2 and TRBJ2-7): EPEVTQTPSHQVTQMGQEVILRCVPISNHLYFYWYRQILGQKVEFLVSFYNNEISEKSEIFDDQFSVERPDGSNFTLKIRSTKLEDSAMYFCASSLLSGRRSYEQYFGPGTRLTVT.

This clonotype has a handful of counts. This chain joins TRBV19 and TRBJ2-7, with TRBD1 as a possible D gene (6 bases). The germline gives CDR1 LNHDA, CDR2 SQIVND (reference sequence). This CDR3 contains 13 residues. Trimming removed 4 bases from V and 7 bases from J, with 14 bases in between. CDR3 sequence reads: CASSTDRAGEQYF. CDR3 nucleotide sequence: TGTGCCAGTAGTACGGACAGAGCTGGGGAGCAGTACTTC.

Regarding this clonotype: A much larger clone differs from this one at a single base, so this may be a read error. Likely a read error: the CDR3 ends without its conserved phenylalanine or tryptophan. This rearrangement joins TRBV11-2 to TRBJ2-5, with D possibly matching TRBD1 (5 bases). V dropped 5 bases and J dropped 4 bases, with 11 bases sitting between them. This CDR3 region has 13 residues. Looked up from germline, CDR1 is SGHAT and CDR2 is FQNNGV. As DNA, the CDR3 is TGTGCCAGCAGCATCAGGGTTCCAGAGACCCAGTACTCC. Translating it yields CASSIRVPETQYS.

The genes are TRBV12-3 or TRBV12-4 and TRBJ2-7, with TRBD2 matching over 7 bases. With 8 bases clipped from V and 3 bases from J, the junction kept 16 bases outside the gene matches. The CDR3 loop spans 16 amino acids. The CDR3 loop is CASSPSAGAGRYEQYF. The CDR3 DNA reads TGTGCCAGCTCCCCCTCGGCCGGAGCGGGGCGCTACGAGCAGTACTTC.

There are many counts of this clonotype. The chain has TRBV6-4 and TRBJ1-6; 8 nucleotides align to TRBD1. The CDR3 length is 13 residues. Germline trimming cut 7 bases from V and 10 bases from J; bases unmatched to any gene: 6. Germline CDR1 and CDR2: MRHNA and SNTAGT. CDR3 sequence: CASKATGESPLHF. CDR3 DNA sequence: TGTGCCAGCAAGGCGACAGGGGAATCACCCCTCCACTTT.

This clonotype was seen many times. The chain carries TRBV11-1 and TRBJ2-2; D is perhaps TRBD1 (6 bases). The V gene's germline CDR1 is SGHAT and CDR2 FQDESV (reference sequence). V gave up 5 bases and J gave up 0 bases, with 13 bases separating them. The CDR3 consists of 16 residues. The CDR3 loop reads CASSHLGQTNTGELFF. The CDR3 DNA is TGTGCCAGCAGCCACCTTGGACAGACGAACACCGGGGAGCTGTTTTTT.

This clonotype was detected many times. The CDR3 nucleotides read TGTGCCAGCAGCCGCAGGAGGGACAGGAACACCGGGGAGCTGTTTTTT. This encodes CASSRRRDRNTGELFF. The chain links TRBV6-5 to TRBJ2-2; D possibly corresponds to TRBD1 (7 bases). Germline V gene data show CDR1 as MNHEY and CDR2 as SVGAGI. The ends were cut back, 6 bases at V and 1 base at J, with 15 bases in the middle. This CDR3 comprises 16 residues.

This clonotype was recorded at least ten times. The V and J genes are TRBV24-1 and TRBJ2-2; 7 bases line up with TRBD1. There are 16 residues in the CDR3. J lost 4 bases, V lost 3 bases, and 7 bases had no gene match. Germline CDR1 and CDR2: KGHDR and SFDVKD. This CDR3 is CATSDPDRPSTGELFF. For the CDR3, the DNA is TGTGCCACCAGTGATCCGGACAGGCCCTCCACCGGGGAGCTGTTTTTT.

This clonotype was picked up many times. The V gene is TRBV7-2, the J gene TRBJ2-4, with 12 bases lining up with TRBD2. The CDR3 is 18 amino acids. J gave up 9 bases and V 1 base, and 13 bases lay outside the gene matches. Germline CDR1 SGHTA, CDR2 FQGNSA. The CDR3 is CASSLGPRLAGEGGIQYF. CDR3 DNA: TGTGCCAGCAGCTTAGGACCAAGACTAGCGGGAGAAGGGGGCATTCAGTACTTC.

This clonotype was found many times. The V and J genes are TRBV6-2 or TRBV6-3 and TRBJ1-5, with D possibly TRBD1 on 6 matching bases. CDR1 and CDR2 (germline): MNHEY, SVGEGT. The CDR3 consists of 13 residues. V lost 6 bases, J lost 7 bases, and 13 bases lay in between. CDR3 DNA: TGTGCCAGCAGCCAACAGGGTGGCCAGCCCCAGCATTTT. This sequence encodes CASSQQGGQPQHF.

This clonotype was counted many times. The chain has TRBV12-5 and TRBJ1-6; D uncertain. Germline lookup yields CDR1 LGHNT and CDR2 FRNRAP. This CDR3 region has 13 residues. V dropped 5 bases and J dropped 10 bases, with 12 bases sitting between them. The CDR3 bases are TGTGCTAGTGGTCCCCCTCCCCCCTCACCCCTCCACTTT. It encodes CASGPPPPSPLHF. Full variable domain (remainder filled in from reference TRBV12-5 and TRBJ1-6): DARVTQTPRHKVTEMGQEVTMRCQPILGHNTVFWYRQTMMQGLELLAYFRNRAPLDDSGMPKDRFSAEMPDATLATLKIQPSEPRDSAVYFCASGPPPPSPLHFGNGTRLTVT.

For this clonotype: A much more abundant neighbour one base away suggests this may be a read error. The V and J genes are TRBV7-2 and TRBJ1-1; D possibly corresponds to TRBD1 (6 bases). Trimming left V 5 bases short and J 6 bases short, with 16 bases between. The CDR3 extends over 14 amino acids. CDR1 and CDR2 (germline): SGHTA, FQGNSA. CDR3 nucleotides: TGTGCCAGCAGCGCGTCGCGGGACACCTCTGAAGCTTTCTTT. Translated, it gives CASSASRDTSEAFF.